Following are 21 T cell receptor beta chains from one sample sequenced in a study of naive CD8 T cells in extremely preterm neonates. The data were produced by immunoSEQ multiplex PCR, yet TCRdb's version contains in-frame clones alone and is incomplete. The sample consists of more than 7,000 clones, about 98% of them appearing once. The specimen was naive CD8+ T cells from blood. Receptors were obtained from a human donor in good health.

The chain joins TRBV5-6 to TRBJ1-3; D is possibly TRBD1 (5 bases). Looked up from germline, CDR1 is SGHDT and CDR2 is YYEEEE. Trimming removed 5 bases at V and 2 bases at J, with 14 bases between. This CDR3 is 15 amino acids long. In nucleotides, the CDR3 is TGTGCCAGCAGTCTGACAGTTGGTCCTGGAAACACCATATATTTT. Residues: CASSLTVGPGNTIYF.

V usage is TRBV9 and J usage is TRBJ2-3; D might be TRBD2 (6 bases). Per the germline V gene, CDR1 is SGDLS and CDR2 is YYNGEE. This CDR3 is built from 14 residues. Trimming left V 4 bases short and J 3 bases short, with 12 bases between. DNA for the CDR3: TGTGCCAGCAGCCCGGGGACTGGGACAGATACGCAGTATTTT. Its translation: CASSPGTGTDTQYF. Looking up the rest from reference TRBV9 and TRBJ2-3 gives the full variable domain: DSGVTQTPKHLITATGQRVTLRCSPRSGDLSVYWYQQSLDQGLQFLIQYYNGEERAKGNILERFSAQQFPDLHSELNLSSLELGDSALYFCASSPGTGTDTQYFGPGTRLTVL.

This chain connects TRBV7-6 to TRBJ2-5; 9 bases line up with TRBD1. The CDR3 covers 15 residues. V gave up 5 bases and J gave up 8 bases; unmatched junction bases: 12. Germline CDR1 is SGHVS and CDR2 is FNYEAQ. The CDR3 spells CASSGIQGARDTQYF. CDR3 sequence (DNA): TGTGCCAGCAGCGGTATACAGGGGGCCCGTGATACCCAGTACTTC.

This chain connects TRBV19 to TRBJ1-4, with a tentative D call TRBD1 (5 bases). V was clipped by 4 bases and J by 3 bases, with 9 bases between them. Germline V gives CDR1 LNHDA, CDR2 SQIVND (reference sequence). The CDR3 covers 14 residues. The CDR3 nucleotides are TGTGCCAGTAGTACCAGGGAGGCTAATGAAAAACTGTTTTTT. This encodes CASSTREANEKLFF. Based on the CDR3 plus reference TRBV19 and TRBJ1-4, the full variable domain is DGGITQSPKYLFRKEGQNVTLSCEQNLNHDAMYWYRQDPGQGLRLIYYSQIVNDFQKGDIAEGYSVSREKKESFPLTVTSAQKNPTAFYLCASSTREANEKLFFGSGTQLSVL.

V usage is TRBV11-3 and J usage is TRBJ2-1; 9 bases map to TRBD2. Germline V lookup: CDR1 SGHNT, CDR2 YENEEA. The CDR3 has 15 amino acids. Trimming at V came to 5 bases and at J to 5 bases, leaving 7 bases not matched to a gene. CDR3 in DNA: TGTGCCAGCAGCCCGACTAGCGGCACAGACAATGAGCAGTTCTTC. This encodes CASSPTSGTDNEQFF.

The V and J genes are TRBV28 and TRBJ1-5; D gene uncertain. Germline V gene sequence: CDR1 MDHEN, CDR2 SYDVKM. With 6 bases removed from V and 0 bases from J, the gap between germline ends came to 9 bases. The CDR3 covers 14 residues. CDR3 nucleotides: TGTGCCAGCAGCCGCTCAGTTAGCAATCAGCCCCAGCATTTT. Its protein product is CASSRSVSNQPQHF.

The genes are TRBV5-1 and TRBJ2-2, with D possibly matching TRBD1 (6 bases). The CDR3 totals 11 residues. Trimming took off 7 bases at V and 6 bases at J, with 7 bases between the two ends. Germline-derived CDR1 and CDR2 are SGHRS and YFSETQ. The CDR3 region has the DNA TGCGCCAGCGAGGGGGCCGGGGAGCTGTTTTTT. This encodes CASEGAGELFF.

This chain links TRBV5-1 with TRBJ2-1; 10 bases are shared with TRBD2. Germline lookup yields CDR1 SGHRS and CDR2 YFSETQ. With 1 base clipped from V and 0 bases from J, the junction kept 4 bases outside the gene matches. This CDR3 spans 17 amino acids. The CDR3 DNA sequence: TGCGCCAGCAGCTTGTTGGCTAGCGGGAGCTCCTACAATGAGCAGTTCTTC. Protein sequence: CASSLLASGSSYNEQFF.

This clone was seen only once. The V and J genes are TRBV6-4 and TRBJ2-3, with D perhaps matching TRBD2 (6 bases). Germline V gene sequence: CDR1 MRHNA, CDR2 SNTAGT. The V end lost 6 bases, the J end lost 5 bases, and 21 bases lay between the germline ends. This CDR3 is built from 16 residues. The CDR3 loop reads CASSALGGVHRDTQYF. CDR3 nucleotide sequence: TGTGCCAGCAGCGCCCTCGGGGGAGTCCACCGAGATACGCAGTATTTT.

V and J are TRBV27 and TRBJ1-6; D not resolved. With 6 bases removed from V and 9 bases from J, the gap between germline ends came to 21 bases. There are 16 residues in the CDR3. CDR1 is MNHEY, CDR2 SMNVEV, per germline (reference sequence). As DNA, the CDR3 is TGTGCCAGCAGGAGACAACAGTTTTCTTTAGGTTCACCCCTCCACTTT. Protein: CASRRQQFSLGSPLHF.

The chain links TRBV7-9 to TRBJ2-5; 13 bases are a match to TRBD2. The CDR3 has 16 amino acids. V gave up 5 bases and J gave up 8 bases; unmatched junction bases: 11. Germline loops: CDR1 SEHNR, CDR2 FQNEAQ (reference sequence). The CDR3 protein is CASSALAGGPGDTQYF. For the CDR3, the DNA is TGTGCCAGCAGCGCACTAGCGGGAGGGCCGGGGGATACCCAGTACTTC. The variable domain in full, with the rest retrieved from reference TRBV7-9 and TRBJ2-5, is DTGVSQNPRHKITKRGQNVTFRCDPISEHNRLYWYRQTLGQGPEFLTYFQNEAQLEKSRLLSDRFSAERPKGSFSTLEIQRTEQGDSAMYLCASSALAGGPGDTQYFGPGTRLLVL.

The chain is built from TRBV6-5 and TRBJ2-1, with TRBD2 matching over 9 bases. The germline V gene has CDR1 MNHEY and CDR2 SVGAGI. This CDR3 region has 14 residues. V dropped 11 bases and J dropped 4; count of bases not matched to a gene: 9. DNA for the CDR3: TGTGCCTGCTATAGCGGGAGTTCGTACAATGAGCAGTTCTTC. Amino acid sequence: CACYSGSSYNEQFF.

In this sample, this clone turned up once. This rearrangement joins TRBV4-1 to TRBJ2-1; perhaps TRBD2 as D (5 bases). Germline CDR1 is MGHRA and CDR2 is YSYEKL. Trimming shortened V by 2 bases and J by 0 bases, and 14 bases separated the two germline ends. This CDR3 is 17 amino acids long. The CDR3 DNA follows: TGCGCCAGCAGCCAATTCGGTTGGGAGACCTCCTACAATGAGCAGTTCTTC. Translated, it gives CASSQFGWETSYNEQFF.

This chain uses TRBV27 with TRBJ2-1, with D perhaps TRBD2 (6 bases). The CDR3 extends over 15 amino acids. The V and J ends lost 6 bases and 2 bases respectively, with 14 bases between them. Germline V gene lookup returns CDR1 MNHEY and CDR2 SMNVEV (reference sequence). CDR3 sequence reads: CASSLGTVAYNEQFF. DNA for the CDR3: TGTGCCAGCAGCCTCGGGACTGTGGCCTACAATGAGCAGTTCTTC.

V and J are TRBV19 and TRBJ2-1; possibly TRBD1 for D (5 bases). Germline CDR1 LNHDA, CDR2 SQIVND (reference sequence). The V gene lost 3 bases and the J gene lost 2 bases, with 8 bases spanning the gap. The CDR3 has 14 residues. The CDR3 nucleotides read TGTGCCAGTAGTATTCCAGGGCCCTACAATGAGCAGTTCTTC. It encodes CASSIPGPYNEQFF.

This clone is a singleton in its sample. This chain links TRBV2 with TRBJ1-5; the D is unclear. V was trimmed by 6 bases and J by 2 bases, leaving 11 bases between them. The CDR3 spans 14 residues. Germline loops: CDR1 SNHLY, CDR2 FYNNEI. The DNA of the CDR3 is TGTGCCAGCAGCCGGAGCTTCGGCAATCAGCCCCAGCATTTT. It specifies CASSRSFGNQPQHF.

CDR3 region: CASSQDFIGDNEQFF. In nucleotides, the CDR3 is TGCGCCAGCAGCCAAGACTTTATAGGGGACAATGAGCAGTTCTTC. V and J are TRBV4-1 and TRBJ2-1, with D possibly TRBD1 on 5 matching bases. Germline CDR1 and CDR2: MGHRA and YSYEKL. CDR3 length: 15 amino acids. With 0 bases removed from V and 5 bases from J, the gap between germline ends came to 11 bases.

This clone was counted once. The chain joins TRBV5-6 to TRBJ2-1; 7 bases line up with TRBD2. V shed 4 bases and J 5 bases; nucleotides not matched to a gene: 12. The CDR3 length is 16 residues. Germline CDR1 is SGHDT and CDR2 is YYEEEE. CDR3 residues: CASSPRWSGTNNEQFF. DNA of the CDR3: TGTGCCAGCAGCCCCCGTTGGAGCGGGACCAACAATGAGCAGTTCTTC.

V is TRBV6-1 and J is TRBJ2-1; 13 nucleotides align to TRBD2. Per germline, CDR1 MNHNS and CDR2 SASEGT. This CDR3 has 18 amino acids. Trimming at V came to 4 bases and at J to 7 bases, leaving 13 bases not matched to a gene. This chain's CDR3 is CASSGGEGLAGLQNEQFF. For the CDR3, the DNA is TGTGCCAGCAGTGGGGGGGAGGGACTAGCGGGACTACAAAATGAGCAGTTCTTC.

V and J are TRBV6-6 and TRBJ1-1; D not resolved. The V end was cut by 8 bases, the J end by 3 bases, with 10 bases between. Germline V gives CDR1 MNHNY, CDR2 SVGAGI (reference sequence). This CDR3 contains 12 residues. DNA for the CDR3: TGTGCCAGCTTCCACGGGGACACTGAAGCTTTCTTT. This translates into CASFHGDTEAFF.

The chain is built from TRBV27 and TRBJ1-2, with D tentatively TRBD1 (5 bases). V was cut by 5 bases and J by 1 base, with 20 bases left in between. This CDR3 has 17 amino acids. Germline values: CDR1 MNHEY, CDR2 SMNVEV (reference sequence). CDR3 DNA: TGTGCCAGCAGTCCGGGGGGTCGGCACCCCCTTAACTATGGCTACACCTTC. The encoded protein is CASSPGGRHPLNYGYTF.